These 5 T cell receptor beta chains were all obtained from the same sample, sequenced in a study of technical replicates of blood from a handful of donors. The method was immunoSEQ multiplex PCR; TCRdb's version includes in-frame clones alone and lacks a portion of them. Of some 60,000 clones detected, 80% to 90% appear once; the ten largest clones hold about 5%. The sequenced sample consisted of PBMCs. These receptors came from a human donor in good health. Some clones in this sample may be carry-over from other donors' samples.

The J gene is TRBJ1-5, the V gene TRBV19; TRBD1 agrees at 9 bases. Losses at the gene ends were 2 bases for V and 5 bases for J; bases not matched to a gene: 4. CDR1 is LNHDA and CDR2 is SQIVND in the germline V gene (reference sequence). The CDR3 spans 15 residues. Here the CDR3 reads CASSITHRGHQPQHF. CDR3 nucleotide sequence: TGTGCCAGTAGTATAACCCACAGGGGGCATCAGCCCCAGCATTTT.

The rearrangement joins TRBV9 to TRBJ2-7; possibly TRBD1 for D (6 bases). This CDR3 has 15 amino acids. The V end was cut by 0 bases, the J end by 1 base, with 11 bases between. In germline, CDR1 is SGDLS, CDR2 YYNGEE. CDR3 in DNA: TGTGCCAGCAGCGTAGCTCCAGACAGGTCCTACGAGCAGTACTTC. Protein product: CASSVAPDRSYEQYF.

This clone was counted at least ten times. V gene TRBV2 combines with J gene TRBJ1-6; possible D gene TRBD1, 6 bases. The CDR3 has 15 residues. V was cut by 8 bases and J by 3 bases, with 14 bases left in between. The germline gives CDR1 SNHLY, CDR2 FYNNEI. CDR3 bases: TGTGCCAGCCGCCGGACAGACAACTATAATTCACCCCTCCACTTT. This sequence encodes CASRRTDNYNSPLHF.

The chain joins TRBV10-3 to TRBJ1-3; tentatively, D is TRBD1 (6 bases). Germline assignment: CDR1 ENHRY and CDR2 SYGVKD. The CDR3 totals 13 residues. Trimming stripped 6 bases from V and 0 bases from J, with 6 bases between. This CDR3 reads CAIRDSSGNTIYF. For the CDR3, the DNA is TGTGCCATCAGGGACAGCTCTGGAAACACCATATATTTT.

The chain couples TRBV5-4 to TRBJ1-1; 9 nucleotides align to TRBD1. The J segment lost 1 base and the V segment lost 5 bases, leaving 9 bases of the junction unmatched. This CDR3 has 16 amino acids. From germline, CDR1 is SGHNT and CDR2 YYREEE (reference sequence). The DNA of the CDR3 is TGTGCCAGCAGTGGGACAGGGCGGGAGTGGAACACTGAAGCTTTCTTT. Amino acids: CASSGTGREWNTEAFF.